These 20 T cell receptor beta chains share one sample of origin, sequenced in a study of cytomegalovirus exposure and HLA in healthy donors. Assay used: immunoSEQ multiplex PCR; TCRdb lists only in-frame clones, some missing. The table includes about 130,000 clones, 90% to 97% detected once. Sequencing was carried out using PBMCs. Receptors were obtained from a man aged 18 to 35 in good health and CMV-seronegative.

The chain carries TRBV28 and TRBJ2-1; possible D gene TRBD2, 6 bases. The germline V and J ends were trimmed by 8 bases and 7 bases, with 6 bases remaining between them. The CDR3 is made up of 10 amino acids. Looked up from germline, CDR1 is MDHEN and CDR2 is SYDVKM. The CDR3 DNA is TGTGCCAGCGGGGGGAATGAGCAGTTCTTC. This codes for CASGGNEQFF.

The chain couples TRBV9 to TRBJ1-5; D call uncertain. Between the trimmed V and J ends, which lost 4 bases and 3 bases, there was a span of 8 bases. The CDR3 loop spans 13 amino acids. The V gene's germline CDR1 is SGDLS and CDR2 YYNGEE. The CDR3 loop is CASSLLPNQPQHF. CDR3 sequence (DNA): TGTGCCAGCAGCCTCCTCCCCAATCAGCCCCAGCATTTT.

V and J are TRBV4-3 and TRBJ2-7, with 12 nucleotides matching TRBD2. This CDR3 comprises 15 residues. V gave up 4 bases and J gave up 4 bases; unmatched junction bases: 5. CDR1 is LGHNA, CDR2 YSLEER, per germline. CDR3 DNA sequence: TGCGCCAGCAGCCGCTCCCTAGCGGGAGGGTACGAGCAGTACTTC. Its translation: CASSRSLAGGYEQYF.

This chain uses TRBV2 with TRBJ1-5, with D possibly TRBD1 on 6 matching bases. Trimming pared 6 bases from V and 4 bases from J, leaving 10 bases between. This CDR3 comprises 13 residues. Germline CDR1 SNHLY, CDR2 FYNNEI. In DNA form, the CDR3 reads TGTGCCAGCAGGCTCACAGGGAATCAGCCCCAGCATTTT. This encodes CASRLTGNQPQHF.

This chain links TRBV7-6 with TRBJ2-3; TRBD2 matches at 7 bases. The CDR3 extends over 15 amino acids. The germline V gene encodes CDR1 SGHVS and CDR2 FNYEAQ. The V gene end was trimmed by 5 bases and the J gene end by 1 base; junction bases not matched to a gene: 6. CDR3 in DNA: TGTGCCAGCAGCCGGAGACTAGCTGGCACAGATACGCAGTATTTT. This codes for CASSRRLAGTDTQYF.

The V and J genes are TRBV5-4 and TRBJ2-7, with TRBD2 identical over 12 bases. This CDR3 has 15 residues. V was pared by 4 bases and J by 7 bases, with 9 bases of the junction left unmatched. Germline CDR1 is SGHNT and CDR2 is YYREEE (reference sequence). The DNA for the CDR3 is TGTGCCAGCAGCCGCCGACTAGCGGGAGAAGAAGAGCAGTACTTC. The encoded protein is CASSRRLAGEEEQYF.

This chain uses TRBV6-1 with TRBJ2-2; TRBD2 agrees at 10 bases. After removal of 6 bases from V and 10 bases from J, the junction contained 8 bases not matched to a gene. The germline V gene encodes CDR1 MNHNS and CDR2 SASEGT. This CDR3 has 14 residues. The DNA for the CDR3 is TGTGCCAGCAGCAGTAGCGGGAGGAAAGTGGAGCTGTTTTTT. Its translation is CASSSSGRKVELFF.

The V call is TRBV7-2, the J call TRBJ2-7, with TRBD2 matching 10 bases. The V and J ends lost 5 bases and 6 bases, in that order; junction bases with no gene match: 10. Per the germline V gene, CDR1 is SGHTA and CDR2 is FQGNSA. This CDR3 is 15 amino acids long. The CDR3 bases are TGTGCCAGCAGCCTCCGGGCTAGCGGGAGTCGCGAGCAGTACTTC. Residues: CASSLRASGSREQYF.

This chain joins TRBV5-1 and TRBJ2-2; D is possibly TRBD2 (6 bases). The V gene's germline CDR1 is SGHRS and CDR2 YFSETQ. V was trimmed by 3 bases and J by 0 bases, leaving 9 bases between them. The CDR3 is 15 residues long. The CDR3 reads CASSWGLANTGELFF. CDR3 nucleotide sequence: TGCGCCAGCAGCTGGGGACTCGCGAACACCGGGGAGCTGTTTTTT.

The chain employs TRBV6-5 and TRBJ1-2; D possibly corresponds to TRBD1 (5 bases). The V gene's germline CDR1 is MNHEY and CDR2 SVGAGI. The CDR3 is 14 residues long. V lost 0 bases to trimming and J lost 8 bases, with 13 bases between them. The CDR3 loop is CASSYSGDSEGYTF. Here the CDR3 DNA reads TGTGCCAGCAGTTACTCAGGCGACAGCGAGGGCTACACCTTC.

The gene calls are TRBV27 and TRBJ2-5; D is unclear. Germline CDR1 is MNHEY and CDR2 is SMNVEV (reference sequence). The CDR3 is made up of 13 amino acids. Trimming left V 6 bases short and J 2 bases short, with 10 bases between. CDR3 in DNA: TGTGCCAGCAGACCAACCTATCAAGAGACCCAGTACTTC. Translation: CASRPTYQETQYF.

This chain's CDR3 is CASSPQEVFGNTIYF. In DNA form, the CDR3 reads TGTGCCAGCTCACCCCAGGAGGTGTTCGGAAACACCATATATTTT. The V call is TRBV18, the J call TRBJ1-3; D call uncertain. V shed 3 bases and J shed 4 bases, with 13 bases lying between them. Germline CDR1 KGHSH, CDR2 LQKENI. CDR3 size: 15 residues.

The rearrangement links TRBV30 to TRBJ2-3; D unclear. CDR3 length: 12 amino acids. V was clipped by 5 bases and J by 6 bases, with 12 bases between them. Per germline, CDR1 GTSNPN and CDR2 SVGIG (reference sequence). CDR3 sequence: CAWGLVTDTQYF. CDR3 in DNA: TGTGCCTGGGGCCTAGTGACGGATACGCAGTATTTT.

V gene TRBV6-5 combines with J gene TRBJ1-4; D uncertain. The CDR3 loop spans 13 amino acids. The germline CDR1 and CDR2 sequences are MNHEY and SVGAGI. V was trimmed by 2 bases and J by 5 bases, leaving 6 bases between them. The CDR3 coding sequence is TGTGCCAGCAGTTACCACAGAAATGAAAAACTGTTTTTT. This gives the protein CASSYHRNEKLFF.

The chain joins TRBV6-6 to TRBJ2-7, with TRBD1 matching over 9 bases. The V gene's germline CDR1 is MNHNY and CDR2 SVGAGI (reference sequence). J lost 5 bases, V lost 5 bases, and 13 bases had no gene match. CDR3 length: 16 amino acids. CDR3 sequence (DNA): TGTGCCAGCAGTCCGATCCGGGACAGGGTGATCCACGAGCAGTACTTC. Its protein is CASSPIRDRVIHEQYF.

A note on this clone: The same CDR3 also results from other DNA sequences found in this sample. The V and J genes are TRBV4-1 and TRBJ2-7; D gene unclear. CDR3 length equals 12 residues. V was cut by 0 bases and J by 5 bases, with 5 bases left in between. In germline, CDR1 is MGHRA, CDR2 YSYEKL. CDR3 nucleotide sequence: TGCGCCAGCAGCCAAGATCGCGACGAGCAGTACTTC. Its protein is CASSQDRDEQYF.

This chain links TRBV25-1 with TRBJ1-4; a weak D match, TRBD1 (6 bases). Trimming removed 4 bases from V and 0 bases from J, with 9 bases in between. CDR3 length: 15 amino acids. CDR1 and CDR2 (germline): MGHDK, SYGVNS. CDR3 in DNA: TGTGCCAGCAGTGCCCAGGGGCCAACTAATGAAAAACTGTTTTTT. Amino acid sequence: CASSAQGPTNEKLFF.

This chain uses TRBV7-8 with TRBJ1-2; 11 bases align to TRBD1. This CDR3 has 13 residues. V trimming: 10 bases; J trimming: 7 bases; junction bases outside the gene matches: 8. Germline values: CDR1 SGHVS, CDR2 FQNEAQ. The CDR3 region has the DNA TGTGCCACCTCTCGGACAGGGGGCATTGGCTACACCTTC. Translating gives CATSRTGGIGYTF.

The rearrangement links TRBV6-1 to TRBJ1-1; tentatively, D is TRBD1 (5 bases). The CDR3 totals 16 residues. Trimming took off 2 bases at V and 0 bases at J, with 13 bases between the two ends. In germline, CDR1 is MNHNS, CDR2 SASEGT. Written as DNA, the CDR3 is TGTGCCAGCAGTGAATGGTTGGGGGGTTTGAACACTGAAGCTTTCTTT. This gives the protein CASSEWLGGLNTEAFF.

V gene TRBV10-3 combines with J gene TRBJ2-1, with D uncertain. The CDR3 is made up of 16 amino acids. V gave up 0 bases and J gave up 4 bases, with 13 bases separating them. The germline CDR1 and CDR2 sequences are ENHRY and SYGVKD. The CDR3 reads CAISESEPPKYNEQFF. The DNA of the CDR3 is TGTGCCATCAGTGAGTCGGAGCCCCCCAAGTACAATGAGCAGTTCTTC.